The 18 T cell receptor beta chains below come from one sample, sequenced in a study of T cells after yellow fever vaccination. MiXCR, applied by TCRdb to the 5' RACE reads, yields one record per CDR3 protein. The table has about 350,000 distinct CDR3 sequences, around 8.1% seen once. The starting material was PBMCs, obtained more than 35 days after the first yellow fever vaccination. The receptors here all came from a man aged 18 to 29 who received the YFV17D yellow fever vaccine.

A few counts support this clonotype. The chain joins TRBV5-1 to TRBJ1-1; possibly TRBD1 for D (5 bases). CDR3 length: 16 amino acids. Trimming removed 4 bases from V and 0 bases from J, with 16 bases in between. Per germline, CDR1 SGHRS and CDR2 YFSETQ. Here the CDR3 DNA reads TGCGCCAGCAGCCGCGGGGGTCCGGGCCTGAACACTGAAGCTTTCTTT. Translation: CASSRGGPGLNTEAFF.

Only a few counts were recorded for this clonotype. This chain joins TRBV6-5 and TRBJ2-3, with D possibly TRBD2 on 6 matching bases. Trimming took off 2 bases at V and 3 bases at J, with 12 bases between the two ends. CDR1 and CDR2 from the germline V gene are MNHEY and SVGAGI. The CDR3 runs 15 residues. The CDR3, as DNA: TGTGCCAGCAGTTACGATCCGGGGAGGACAGATACGCAGTATTTT. Amino acids: CASSYDPGRTDTQYF.

DNA of the CDR3: TGTGCCAGCACATGGGAAAGTCTTCGGGAAAAACTGTTTTTT. It yields the protein CASTWESLREKLFF. The chain employs TRBV6-1 and TRBJ1-4; D gene uncertain. The CDR3 consists of 14 residues. V was trimmed by 7 bases and J by 8 bases, leaving 17 bases between them. Germline V CDR1 and CDR2: MNHNS, SASEGT.

This clonotype showed up many times. The chain uses TRBV7-9 and TRBJ2-7; TRBD2 is a possible D gene (6 bases). V shed 4 bases and J shed 3 bases, with 13 bases lying between them. The CDR3 contains 14 residues. From germline, CDR1 is SEHNR and CDR2 FQNEAQ (reference sequence). The CDR3 region is CASSSPGDNYEQYF. CDR3 nucleotides: TGTGCCAGCAGCTCCCCGGGGGATAACTACGAGCAGTACTTC.

This clonotype was observed a handful of times. The V gene is TRBV7-6, the J gene TRBJ2-1, with D possibly being TRBD2 (6 bases). Germline lookup yields CDR1 SGHVS and CDR2 FNYEAQ. The CDR3 length is 13 residues. Trimming removed 5 bases from V and 7 bases from J, with 12 bases in between. The CDR3 here is CASSANLANEQFF. The DNA for the CDR3 is TGTGCCAGCAGCGCAAACCTAGCGAATGAGCAGTTCTTC.

The chain couples TRBV10-3 to TRBJ2-1; the D is unclear. The CDR3 sequence is 14 residues long. Trimming removed 3 bases from V and 6 bases from J, with 12 bases in between. Germline V CDR1 and CDR2: ENHRY, SYGVKD. In DNA form, the CDR3 reads TGTGCCATCAGTGACCCATTAGCACTCAATGAGCAGTTCTTC. The encoded protein is CAISDPLALNEQFF.

The rearrangement uses TRBV20-1 and TRBJ1-1; 10 bases align to TRBD1. Germline CDR1 is DFQATT and CDR2 is SNEGSKA (reference sequence). V lost 4 bases to trimming and J lost 4 bases; unmatched junction nucleotides: 6. CDR3 length: 14 residues. CDR3 protein: CSANSGQGSTEAFF. CDR3 DNA sequence: TGCAGTGCTAACTCGGGACAGGGGTCCACTGAAGCTTTCTTT.

The table lists this clonotype with many counts. The rearrangement links TRBV3-1 to TRBJ2-7, with D unresolved. Germline CDR1 reads LGHDT; CDR2 reads YNNKEL (reference sequence). The V gene lost 1 base and the J gene lost 4 bases, with 5 bases spanning the gap. The CDR3 has 12 residues. The CDR3 loop reads CASSQGEYEQYV. The CDR3 coding sequence is TGTGCCAGCAGCCAAGGTGAATACGAGCAGTACGTC.

The V and J genes are TRBV5-4 and TRBJ2-2; the D is unclear. This CDR3 is built from 14 residues. From germline, CDR1 is SGHNT and CDR2 YYREEE (reference sequence). The V gene lost 0 bases and the J gene lost 4 bases, with 7 bases spanning the gap. CDR3 amino acids: CASSLGVATGELFF. DNA of the CDR3: TGTGCCAGCAGCTTGGGGGTCGCCACCGGGGAGCTGTTTTTT.

This clonotype has just a few counts. This chain connects TRBV19 to TRBJ2-1; D gene uncertain. V dropped 1 base and J dropped 9 bases, with 10 bases sitting between them. CDR1 is LNHDA, CDR2 SQIVND, per germline (reference sequence). The CDR3 extends over 13 amino acids. For the CDR3, the DNA is TGTGCCAGTAGTATAGCACCCCCGAGTGAGCAGTTCTTC. Translating it yields CASSIAPPSEQFF.

The chain carries TRBV6-5 and TRBJ2-7; no clear D gene. Germline V lookup: CDR1 MNHEY, CDR2 SVGAGI. V shed 2 bases and J shed 2 bases, with 10 bases lying between them. This CDR3 region has 14 residues. The CDR3, as DNA: TGTGCCAGCAGTTACCGGCCGTCGACCTACGAGCAGTACTTC. This codes for CASSYRPSTYEQYF.

The J gene is TRBJ2-5, the V gene TRBV5-4; 9 nucleotides line up with TRBD1. The CDR3 contains 13 residues. V dropped 4 bases and J dropped 2; count of bases not matched to a gene: 0. The germline gives CDR1 SGHNT, CDR2 YYREEE (reference sequence). The CDR3 bases are TGTGCCAGCAGCGGACAGGGGCAAGAGACCCAGTACTTC. It yields the protein CASSGQGQETQYF.

V and J are TRBV7-4 and TRBJ2-2, with no clear D. The CDR3 covers 13 residues. Trimming removed 3 bases at V and 5 bases at J, with 7 bases between. Germline-derived CDR1 and CDR2 are SGHVT and SQSDAQ. The chain's CDR3 is CASSFSKTGELFF. CDR3 coding DNA: TGTGCCAGCAGCTTCAGCAAAACCGGGGAGCTGTTTTTT.

The chain links TRBV6-5 to TRBJ2-4; D remains ambiguous. From germline, CDR1 is MNHEY and CDR2 SVGAGI. CDR3 size: 14 residues. V lost 4 bases and J lost 0, with 7 bases in between. The CDR3, as DNA: TGTGCCAGCAGTTCCCTATTAGCCAAAAACATTCAGTACTTC. It is translated as CASSSLLAKNIQYF.

The genes are TRBV24-1 and TRBJ2-3; 9 nucleotides agree with TRBD2. The germline gives CDR1 KGHDR, CDR2 SFDVKD. J was trimmed by 3 bases and V by 3 bases; bases with no gene match: 6. The CDR3 extends over 16 amino acids. CDR3 region: CATSDARLAVTDTQYF. Written as DNA, the CDR3 is TGTGCCACCAGTGATGCAAGACTAGCGGTGACAGATACGCAGTATTTT.

The V and J genes are TRBV7-9 and TRBJ2-5, with 12 bases that match TRBD1. The CDR3 is made up of 16 amino acids. Germline CDR1 SEHNR, CDR2 FQNEAQ (reference sequence). Trimming at V came to 2 bases and at J to 4 bases, leaving 5 bases not matched to a gene. The CDR3 region is CASSLLGQGARETQYF. CDR3 DNA: TGTGCCAGCAGCTTACTGGGACAGGGGGCAAGAGAGACCCAGTACTTC.

This clonotype was observed at least ten times. This chain connects TRBV6-5 to TRBJ1-6; tentatively, D is TRBD1 (6 bases). The germline V and J ends were trimmed by 0 bases and 10 bases, with 10 bases remaining between them. Germline lookup yields CDR1 MNHEY and CDR2 SVGAGI. The CDR3 loop spans 14 amino acids. The CDR3 sequence: CASSYSGGLSPLHF. Written as DNA, the CDR3 is TGTGCCAGCAGTTACTCCGGGGGGCTCTCACCCCTCCACTTT.

J is TRBJ1-5 and V is TRBV10-2, with D unclear. Germline V gene sequence: CDR1 WSHSY, CDR2 SAAADI. The CDR3 spans 17 residues. The V end lost 2 bases, the J end lost 3 bases, and 17 bases lay between the germline ends. The CDR3 reads CASSEIGNTAPNQPQHF. The DNA for the CDR3 is TGCGCCAGCAGTGAGATTGGTAACACAGCTCCCAATCAGCCCCAGCATTTT.